The rows below give T cell receptor beta chains drawn from one sample of a study of T cells expressing NK-cell markers. TCRdb reprocessed the 5' RACE reads and reports one entry per CDR3 protein, with no DNA. The sample's table shows around 470,000 distinct CDR3 sequences. The source material was blood T cells: a sorted CD56 or NKG2C T cell subset, CD4+ or CD8+ T cells, or bulk PBMC T cells (not recorded which). These receptors originate from a woman in her fifties or sixties in good health. Both conserved end residues are part of each CDR3.

J: TRBJ1-5; V: TRBV15; CDR3: CATQEHTSNQPQHF
J: TRBJ2-2; V: TRBV9; CDR3: CASLSEYTGELFF
J: TRBJ1-4; V: TRBV6-5; CDR3: CASRQAGTGNEKLFF
J: TRBJ2-1; V: TRBV6-1; CDR3: CASSELGYSYNEQFF
J: TRBJ2-4; V: TRBV4-2; CDR3: CASSQSSGLAKNIQYF
J: TRBJ1-3; V: TRBV12-5; CDR3: CASGLREPRNTIYF
J: TRBJ1-1; V: TRBV12-3/TRBV12-4; CDR3: CASRLTGNGEAFF
J: TRBJ2-1; V: TRBV29-1; CDR3: CSVRTAYNEQFF
J: TRBJ1-2; V: TRBV5-1; CDR3: CASSPTAGLNYGYTF
J: TRBJ2-2; V: TRBV3-1; CDR3: CASSQPPGLAETNTGELFF
J: TRBJ2-3; V: TRBV5-1; CDR3: CASSFQPGQLADTQYF
J: TRBJ2-1; V: TRBV3-1; CDR3: CVPTSGGEQFF
J: TRBJ2-1; V: TRBV4-2; CDR3: CASSQRLAEQGEQFF
J: TRBJ1-4; V: TRBV4-1; CDR3: CASSRDTTNEKLFF
J: TRBJ1-2; V: TRBV6-5; CDR3: CASSSQGIYGYTF